What follows is one TCR beta chain and its context. The data were taken from a study of graft-versus-host responses after intestinal transplantation. Sequencing used immunoSEQ multiplex PCR; TCRdb keeps in-frame clones, though not all of them. In the table there are about 25,000 clones, about 94% of which are singletons. V was pared by 6 bases and J by 2 bases, with 6 bases of the junction left unmatched. The germline V gene encodes CDR1 WNHNN and CDR2 SYGVQD (reference sequence). The CDR3 length is 14 residues. Sequencing was performed on PBMCs, taken around 30 days after intestinal transplant. This chain joins TRBV10-1 and TRBJ2-5; 7 bases are shared with TRBD1. The source of this sequence is a human patient who received an intestinal transplant, so some T cells may come from the graft donor. CDR3 amino acids: CASSEDRRQETQYF. CDR3 DNA sequence: TGCGCCAGCAGCGAGGACAGGCGACAAGAGACCCAGTACTTC.